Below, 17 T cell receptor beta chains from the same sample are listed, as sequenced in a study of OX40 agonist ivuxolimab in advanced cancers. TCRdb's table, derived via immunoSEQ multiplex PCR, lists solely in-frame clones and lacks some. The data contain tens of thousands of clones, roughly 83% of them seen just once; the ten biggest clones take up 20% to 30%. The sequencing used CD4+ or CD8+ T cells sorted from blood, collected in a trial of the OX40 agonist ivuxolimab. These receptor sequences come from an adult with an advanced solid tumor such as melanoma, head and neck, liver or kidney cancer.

The CDR3 sequence is CASTEDRNSGNTIYF. DNA for the CDR3: TGTGCCAGCACGGAAGATCGGAACTCTGGAAACACCATATATTTT. The chain couples TRBV6-5 to TRBJ1-3; no reliable D call. In germline, CDR1 is MNHEY, CDR2 SVGAGI. With 7 bases removed from V and 0 bases from J, the gap between germline ends came to 13 bases. This CDR3 has 15 amino acids.

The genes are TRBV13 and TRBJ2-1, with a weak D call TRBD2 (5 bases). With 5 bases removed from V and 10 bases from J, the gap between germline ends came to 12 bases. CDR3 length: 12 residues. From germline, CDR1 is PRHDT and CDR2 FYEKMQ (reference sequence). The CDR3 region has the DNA TGTGCCAGCAGCCTCTCTCGGAGGGAGCAGTTCTTC. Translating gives CASSLSRREQFF.

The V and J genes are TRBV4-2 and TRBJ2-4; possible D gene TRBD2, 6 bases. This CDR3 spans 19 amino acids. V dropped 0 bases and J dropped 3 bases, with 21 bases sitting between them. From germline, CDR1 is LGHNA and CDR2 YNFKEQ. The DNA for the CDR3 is TGTGCCAGCAGCCAAGATCTGGCGGGACCCAATCTGGGCAAAAACATTCAGTACTTC. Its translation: CASSQDLAGPNLGKNIQYF.

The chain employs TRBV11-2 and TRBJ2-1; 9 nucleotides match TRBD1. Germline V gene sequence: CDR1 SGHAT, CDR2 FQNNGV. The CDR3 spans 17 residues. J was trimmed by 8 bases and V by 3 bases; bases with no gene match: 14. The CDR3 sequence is CASSLIRAGTGRDEQFF. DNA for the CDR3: TGTGCCAGCAGCTTGATAAGGGCCGGGACAGGGAGGGATGAGCAGTTCTTC.

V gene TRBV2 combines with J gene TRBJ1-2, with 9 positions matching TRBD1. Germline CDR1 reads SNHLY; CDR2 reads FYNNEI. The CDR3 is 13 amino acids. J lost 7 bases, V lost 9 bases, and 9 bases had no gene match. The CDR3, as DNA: TGTGCCAGAGAGGAACAGGGGGCGCTTGGCTACACCTTC. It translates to CAREEQGALGYTF.

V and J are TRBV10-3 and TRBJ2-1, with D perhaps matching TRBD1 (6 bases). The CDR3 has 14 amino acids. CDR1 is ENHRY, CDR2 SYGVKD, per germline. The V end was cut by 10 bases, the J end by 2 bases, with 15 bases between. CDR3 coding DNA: TGTGCCACCGGAACAGGGAGAACCTACAATGAGCAGTTCTTC. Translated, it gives CATGTGRTYNEQFF.

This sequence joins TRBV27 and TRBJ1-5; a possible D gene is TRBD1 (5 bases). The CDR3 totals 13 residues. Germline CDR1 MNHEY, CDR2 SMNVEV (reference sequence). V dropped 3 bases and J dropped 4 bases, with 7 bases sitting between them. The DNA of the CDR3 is TGTGCCAGCAGTTTGAGGGGAAATCAGCCCCAGCATTTT. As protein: CASSLRGNQPQHF.

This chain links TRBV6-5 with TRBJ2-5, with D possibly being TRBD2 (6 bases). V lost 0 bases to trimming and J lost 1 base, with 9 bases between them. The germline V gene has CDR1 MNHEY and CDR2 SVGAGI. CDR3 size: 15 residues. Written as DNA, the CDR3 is TGTGCCAGCAGTTACTCGGGAGGAGCCCAAGAGACCCAGTACTTC. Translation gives CASSYSGGAQETQYF.

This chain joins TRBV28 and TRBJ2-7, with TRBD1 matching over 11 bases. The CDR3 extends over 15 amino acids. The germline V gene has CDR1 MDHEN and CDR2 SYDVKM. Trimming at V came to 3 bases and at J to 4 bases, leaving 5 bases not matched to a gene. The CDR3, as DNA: TGTGCCAGCAGTTTCACCGGGACAGGGGGGTACGAGCAGTACTTC. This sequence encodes CASSFTGTGGYEQYF.

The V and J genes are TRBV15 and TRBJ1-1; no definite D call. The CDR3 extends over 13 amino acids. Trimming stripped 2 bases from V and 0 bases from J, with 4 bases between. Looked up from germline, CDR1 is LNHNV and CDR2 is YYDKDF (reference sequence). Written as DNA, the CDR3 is TGTGCCACCAGCAGATCGATGAACACTGAAGCTTTCTTT. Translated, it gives CATSRSMNTEAFF.

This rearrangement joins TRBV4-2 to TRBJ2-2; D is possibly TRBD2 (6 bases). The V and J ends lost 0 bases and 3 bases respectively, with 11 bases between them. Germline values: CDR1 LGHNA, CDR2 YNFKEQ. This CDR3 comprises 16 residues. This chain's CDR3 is CASSQDLSGYTGELFF. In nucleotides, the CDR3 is TGTGCCAGCAGCCAAGATTTGAGCGGGTACACCGGGGAGCTGTTTTTT.

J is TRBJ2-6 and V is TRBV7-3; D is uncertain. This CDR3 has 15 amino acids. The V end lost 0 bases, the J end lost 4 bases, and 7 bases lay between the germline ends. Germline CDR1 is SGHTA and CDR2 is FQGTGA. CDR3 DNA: TGTGCCAGCAGCTTAACTGCTGCCGGGGCCAACGTCCTGACTTTC. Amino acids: CASSLTAAGANVLTF.

In DNA, the CDR3 is TGTGCCAGCAGCCAGGCCCTTCCGGGACAGGCGACCTACGAGCAGTACTTC. Protein product: CASSQALPGQATYEQYF. V usage is TRBV4-2 and J usage is TRBJ2-7, with 8 nucleotides matching TRBD1. Germline CDR1 reads LGHNA; CDR2 reads YNFKEQ. The junction had 12 bases not matched to a gene; V was cut back by 3 bases and J by 2 bases. The CDR3 runs 17 residues.

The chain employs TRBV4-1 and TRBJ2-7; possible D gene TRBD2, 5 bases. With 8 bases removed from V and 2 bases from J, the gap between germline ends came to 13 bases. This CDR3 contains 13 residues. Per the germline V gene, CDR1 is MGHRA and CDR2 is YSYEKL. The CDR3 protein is CASAEEGAYEQYF. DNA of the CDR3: TGCGCCAGCGCGGAAGAGGGAGCCTACGAGCAGTACTTC.

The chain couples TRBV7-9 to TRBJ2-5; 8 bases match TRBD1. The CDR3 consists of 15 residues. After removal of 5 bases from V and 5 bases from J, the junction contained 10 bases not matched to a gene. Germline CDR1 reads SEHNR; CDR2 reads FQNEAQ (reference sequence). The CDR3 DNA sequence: TGTGCCAGCAGCGTAGTAGGACAGGGTCATGAGACCCAGTACTTC. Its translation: CASSVVGQGHETQYF.

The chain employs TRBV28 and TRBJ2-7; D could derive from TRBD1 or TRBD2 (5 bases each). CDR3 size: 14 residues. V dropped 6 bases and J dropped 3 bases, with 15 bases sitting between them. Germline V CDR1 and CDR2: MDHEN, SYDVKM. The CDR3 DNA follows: TGTGCCAGCAGCGACCAGGGAGTAGGCTACGAGCAGTACTTC. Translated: CASSDQGVGYEQYF.

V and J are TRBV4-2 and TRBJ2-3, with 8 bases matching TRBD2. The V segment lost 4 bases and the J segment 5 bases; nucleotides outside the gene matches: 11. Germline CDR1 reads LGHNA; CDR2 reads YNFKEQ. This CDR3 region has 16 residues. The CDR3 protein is CASSPRTSPSLDTQYF. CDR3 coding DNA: TGTGCCAGCAGCCCACGGACTAGCCCTAGCCTAGATACGCAGTATTTT.